The TCR beta chain described here comes from a study of cytomegalovirus exposure and HLA in healthy donors. Study-level information: Earlier, some 180 million T cells were analyzed, and fewer than 120 million unique TCR beta sequences were found among them. Most genotyped donors, around four fifths of about 430, had Caucasian-associated genetic ancestry.

With regard to this clone: Its specificity is not known.

General study results and limits: In an earlier analysis, most TCR beta V segments were productive about 87% or about 30% of the time. CMV antigen specificity was confirmed in vitro for a few CMV-associated chains.

The CDR3 contains 16 residues. Germline V gene lookup returns CDR1 GTSNPN and CDR2 SVGIG (reference sequence). Trimming shortened V by 0 bases and J by 0 bases, and 11 bases separated the two germline ends. PCR amplification relied on 60 Vbeta primers (plus 13 Jbeta primers). Data came from immunoSEQ multiplex PCR; TCRdb stores just in-frame clones and leaves some out. Its table lists about 33,000 clones. The chain couples TRBV30 to TRBJ1-4; weak D call: TRBD1 (6 bases). The sequence was collected from a man aged 40-49 years in good health and CMV-seronegative. Sequenced sample: PBMCs. Here the CDR3 DNA reads TGTGCCTGGAGTGTCGACTACAGGGCAACTAATGAAAAACTGTTTTTT. This codes for CAWSVDYRATNEKLFF.